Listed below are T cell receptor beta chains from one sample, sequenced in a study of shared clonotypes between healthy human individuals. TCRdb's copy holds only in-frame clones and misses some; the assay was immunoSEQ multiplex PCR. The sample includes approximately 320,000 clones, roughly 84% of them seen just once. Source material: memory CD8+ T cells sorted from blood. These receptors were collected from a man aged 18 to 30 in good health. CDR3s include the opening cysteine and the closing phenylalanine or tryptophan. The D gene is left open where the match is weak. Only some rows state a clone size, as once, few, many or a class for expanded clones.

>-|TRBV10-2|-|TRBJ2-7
CASSDWGAGPPYEQYF
TGCGCCAGCAGTGATTGGGGCGCAGGGCCCCCCTACGAGCAGTACTTC
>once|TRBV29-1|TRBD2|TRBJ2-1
CSVEGLAGFQYNEQFF
TGCAGCGTTGAGGGACTAGCGGGATTTCAATACAATGAGCAGTTCTTC
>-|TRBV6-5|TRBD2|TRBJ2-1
CASSYLLAGEQFF
TGTGCCAGCAGTTACCTACTAGCGGGGGAGCAGTTCTTC
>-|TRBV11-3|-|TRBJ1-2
CASSRNWDLYYGYTF
TGTGCCAGCAGCCGCAACTGGGACCTATACTATGGCTACACCTTC
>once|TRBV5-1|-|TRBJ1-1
CASSLLGANTEAFF
TGCGCCAGCAGCTTGTTGGGGGCTAACACTGAAGCTTTCTTT
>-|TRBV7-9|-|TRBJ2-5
CASSLRSQETQYF
TGTGCCAGCAGCTTACGCAGCCAAGAGACCCAGTACTTC
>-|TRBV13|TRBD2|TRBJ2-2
CASSSTSGGVNTGELFF
TGTGCCAGCAGCTCCACTAGCGGGGGGGTCAACACCGGGGAGCTGTTTTTT
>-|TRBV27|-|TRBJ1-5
CASSWGRGSNQPQHF
TGTGCCAGCAGTTGGGGGCGAGGTAGCAATCAGCCCCAGCATTTT
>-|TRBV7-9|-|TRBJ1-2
CASSLSRAPNYGYTF
TGTGCCAGCAGCTTGAGTAGGGCACCTAACTATGGCTACACCTTC
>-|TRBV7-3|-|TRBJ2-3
CASSLFGDTQYF
TGTGCCAGCAGCTTATTCGGCGATACGCAGTATTTT
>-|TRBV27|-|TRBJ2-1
CASSSIIGSDPTTYNEQFF
TGTGCCAGCAGTTCTATAATAGGTAGCGATCCTACTACCTACAATGAGCAGTTCTTC
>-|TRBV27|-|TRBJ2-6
CASSPNSGANVLTF
TGTGCCAGCAGTCCCAACTCTGGGGCCAACGTCCTGACTTTC
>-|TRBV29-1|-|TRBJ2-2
CSVSRANTGELFF
TGCAGCGTTAGTAGAGCGAACACCGGGGAGCTGTTTTTT
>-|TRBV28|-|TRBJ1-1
CASSFLAGRDTEAFF
-
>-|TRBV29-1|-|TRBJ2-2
CSVGGLARMGGELFF
TGCAGCGTTGGTGGACTTGCTAGGATGGGCGGGGAGCTGTTTTTT
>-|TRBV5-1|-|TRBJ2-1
CASSLEVVGPNNEQFF
TGCGCCAGCAGCTTGGAGGTAGTGGGTCCCAACAATGAGCAGTTCTTC
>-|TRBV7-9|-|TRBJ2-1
CASSLAIEDYNEQFF
TGTGCCAGCAGCTTAGCGATTGAGGACTACAATGAGCAGTTCTTC